There are many counts of the clone carrying this T cell receptor beta chain. These data originate in a study of regulatory T cells in long-lasting Graves disease. Germline CDR1 reads SNHLY; CDR2 reads FYNNEI. The V gene lost 4 bases and the J gene lost 2 bases, with 3 bases spanning the gap. The CDR3 runs 12 residues. Building the TCR beta libraries relied on iRepertoire HTBI primers, and CDR3 regions underwent Arm-PCR. A single record per CDR3 protein comes from TCRdb applying MiXCR to the multiplex PCR reads. The sample yields 360,000 or so distinct CDR3 sequences, roughly 16% seen once. Stated time point: newly diagnosed GD, antithyroid drugs for less than 3 months. From PBMCs, RNA was extracted and then used to make the TCR library. In addition, the sample was reused for a study of T cells in Graves' hyperthyroidism and ophthalmopathy.

The chain recombines TRBV2 with TRBJ2-1; no definite D call. The sequence was collected from a woman younger than 30 with Graves disease. Sequenced here: peripheral blood mononuclear cells (PBMCs), sampled at new diagnosis, from a patient treated with antithyroid drugs. The CDR3 here is CASSGPYNEQFF. CDR3 sequence (DNA): TGTGCCAGCAGTGGCCCCTACAATGAGCAGTTCTTC.